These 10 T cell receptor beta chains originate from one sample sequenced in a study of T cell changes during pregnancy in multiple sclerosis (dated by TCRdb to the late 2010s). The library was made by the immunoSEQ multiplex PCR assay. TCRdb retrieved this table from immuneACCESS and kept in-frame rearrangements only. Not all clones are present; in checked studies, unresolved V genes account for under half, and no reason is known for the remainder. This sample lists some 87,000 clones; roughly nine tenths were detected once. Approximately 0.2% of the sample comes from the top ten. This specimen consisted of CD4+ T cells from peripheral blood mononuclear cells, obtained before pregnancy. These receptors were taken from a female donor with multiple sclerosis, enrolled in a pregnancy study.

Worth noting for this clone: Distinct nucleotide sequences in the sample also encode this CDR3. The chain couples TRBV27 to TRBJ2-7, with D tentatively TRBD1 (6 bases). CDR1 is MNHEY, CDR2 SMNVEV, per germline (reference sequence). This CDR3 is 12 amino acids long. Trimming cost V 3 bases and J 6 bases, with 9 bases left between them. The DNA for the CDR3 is TGTGCCAGCAGTTTTAGGGGGAGCGAGCAGTACTTC. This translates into CASSFRGSEQYF.

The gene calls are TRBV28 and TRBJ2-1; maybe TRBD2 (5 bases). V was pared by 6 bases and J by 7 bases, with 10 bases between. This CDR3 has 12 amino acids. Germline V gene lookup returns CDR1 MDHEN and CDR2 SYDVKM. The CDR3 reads CASRERPNEQFF. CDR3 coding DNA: TGTGCCAGCAGGGAGCGGCCTAATGAGCAGTTCTTC.

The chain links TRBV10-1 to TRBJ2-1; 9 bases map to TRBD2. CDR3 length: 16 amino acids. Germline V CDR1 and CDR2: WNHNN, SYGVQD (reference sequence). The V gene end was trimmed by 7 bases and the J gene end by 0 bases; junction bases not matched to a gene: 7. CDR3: CASTDISGSSYNEQFF. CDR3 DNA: TGCGCCAGCACAGATATTAGCGGGAGCTCCTACAATGAGCAGTTCTTC.

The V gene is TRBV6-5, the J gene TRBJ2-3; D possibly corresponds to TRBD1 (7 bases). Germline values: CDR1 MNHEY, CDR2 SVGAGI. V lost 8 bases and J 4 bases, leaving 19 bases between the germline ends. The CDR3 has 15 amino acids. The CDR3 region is CASRQGGGTADTQYF. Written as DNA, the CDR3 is TGTGCCAGCCGACAAGGGGGCGGGACCGCAGATACGCAGTATTTT.

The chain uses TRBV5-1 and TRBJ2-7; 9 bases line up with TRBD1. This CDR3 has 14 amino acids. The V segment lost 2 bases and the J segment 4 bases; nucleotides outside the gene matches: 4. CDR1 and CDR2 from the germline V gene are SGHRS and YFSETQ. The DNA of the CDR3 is TGCGCCAGCAGCTTAGGGACAGGGACTTACGAGCAGTACTTC. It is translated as CASSLGTGTYEQYF.

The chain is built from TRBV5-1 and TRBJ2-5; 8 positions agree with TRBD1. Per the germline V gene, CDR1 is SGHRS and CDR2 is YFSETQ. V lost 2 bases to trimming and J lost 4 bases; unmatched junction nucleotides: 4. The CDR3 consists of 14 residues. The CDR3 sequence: CASSLRTGRETQYF. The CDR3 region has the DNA TGCGCCAGCAGCTTACGGACAGGGCGAGAGACCCAGTACTTC.

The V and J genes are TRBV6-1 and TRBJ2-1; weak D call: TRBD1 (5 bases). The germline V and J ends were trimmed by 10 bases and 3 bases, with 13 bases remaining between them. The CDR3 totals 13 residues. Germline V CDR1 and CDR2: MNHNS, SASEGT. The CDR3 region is CANRAGIYNEQFF. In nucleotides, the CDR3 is TGTGCCAATAGGGCAGGGATCTACAATGAGCAGTTCTTC.

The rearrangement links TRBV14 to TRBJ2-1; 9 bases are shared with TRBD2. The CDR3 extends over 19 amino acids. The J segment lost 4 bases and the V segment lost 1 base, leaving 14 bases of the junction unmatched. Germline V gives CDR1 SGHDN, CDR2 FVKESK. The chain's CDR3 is CASSQGLWKKRGEYNEQFF. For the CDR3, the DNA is TGTGCCAGCAGCCAAGGCTTGTGGAAGAAGCGGGGGGAGTACAATGAGCAGTTCTTC.

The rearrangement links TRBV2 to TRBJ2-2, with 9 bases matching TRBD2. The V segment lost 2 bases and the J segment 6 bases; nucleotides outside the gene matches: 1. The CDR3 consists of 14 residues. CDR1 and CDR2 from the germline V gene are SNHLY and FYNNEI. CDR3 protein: CASSEWTSAGELFF. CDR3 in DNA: TGTGCCAGCAGTGAATGGACTAGCGCCGGGGAGCTGTTTTTT.

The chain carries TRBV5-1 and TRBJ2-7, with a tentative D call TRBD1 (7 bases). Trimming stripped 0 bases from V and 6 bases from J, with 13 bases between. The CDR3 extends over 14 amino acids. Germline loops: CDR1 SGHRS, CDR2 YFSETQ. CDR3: CASSLGQGGREQYF. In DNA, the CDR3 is TGCGCCAGCAGCTTGGGGCAGGGGGGACGCGAGCAGTACTTC. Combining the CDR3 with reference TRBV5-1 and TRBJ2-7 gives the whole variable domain KAGVTQTPRYLIKTRGQQVTLSCSPISGHRSVSWYQQTPGQGLQFLFEYFSETQRNKGNFPGRFSGRQFSNSRSEMNVSTLELGDSALYLCASSLGQGGREQYFGPGTRLTVT.